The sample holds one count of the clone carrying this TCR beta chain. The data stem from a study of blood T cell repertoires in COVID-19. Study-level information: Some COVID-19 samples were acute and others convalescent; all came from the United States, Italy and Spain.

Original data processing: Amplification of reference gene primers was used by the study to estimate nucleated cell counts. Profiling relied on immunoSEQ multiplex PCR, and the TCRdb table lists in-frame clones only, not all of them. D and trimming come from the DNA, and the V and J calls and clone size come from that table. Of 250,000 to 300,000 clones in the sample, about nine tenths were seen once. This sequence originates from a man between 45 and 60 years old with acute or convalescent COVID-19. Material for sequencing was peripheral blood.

CDR3 region: CASSSDRGGNTIYF. CDR3 DNA: TGTGCCAGCAGCTCGGACAGGGGAGGAAACACCATATATTTT. V usage is TRBV7-8 and J usage is TRBJ1-3; 9 bases fit TRBD1. The ends lost 4 bases at V and 4 bases at J; junction bases unmatched: 2. The CDR3 contains 14 residues. The germline V gene encodes CDR1 SGHVS and CDR2 FQNEAQ. Full variable domain (remainder filled in from reference TRBV7-8 and TRBJ1-3): GAGVSQSPRYKVAKRGQDVALRCDPISGHVSLFWYQQALGQGPEFLTYFQNEAQLDKSGLPSDRFFAERPEGSVSTLKIQRTQQEDSAVYLCASSSDRGGNTIYFGEGSWLTVV.